A selection of T cell receptor beta chains follows, all from one sample in a study of blood T cells in healthy people across ages. TCRdb re-analysed the 5' RACE reads in MiXCR, keeping a single row per CDR3 protein. Altogether approximately 780,000 distinct CDR3 sequences are present, roughly 24% being singletons, with the ten largest covering about 3%. These data were also reused for a study on T cells of mothers and their children.

The sample consisted of blood. These receptors all come from a boy under 18 in good health. Each CDR3 is given with its conserved first and last residue. D genes are given only for firm matches. Clone size is not always given. Where it is, it says once, few, many or a class for expanded clones.

d_call: .; clone_size: .; v_call: TRBV15; j_call: TRBJ1-2; cdr3_aa: CATSTDRTDYGYTF; cdr3_nt: TGTGCCACCAGCACAGACAGGACCGACTATGGCTACACCTTC
d_call: .; clone_size: .; v_call: TRBV28; j_call: TRBJ2-5; cdr3_aa: CASSLPLTGTQYF; cdr3_nt: TGTGCCAGCAGTTTGCCACTAACGGGGACCCAGTACTTC
d_call: .; clone_size: few; v_call: TRBV14; j_call: TRBJ2-7; cdr3_aa: CASSPSRAAYEQYF; cdr3_nt: TGTGCCAGCAGCCCATCCAGGGCAGCCTACGAGCAGTACTTC
d_call: TRBD2; clone_size: few; v_call: TRBV2; j_call: TRBJ2-2; cdr3_aa: CASSDLGLAGPTGELFF; cdr3_nt: TGTGCCAGCAGTGATCTGGGGCTAGCGGGGCCCACCGGGGAGCTGTTTTTT
d_call: TRBD2; clone_size: .; v_call: TRBV10-3; j_call: TRBJ2-1; cdr3_aa: CAIRSSGGRDYNEQFF; cdr3_nt: TGTGCCATCAGGAGTAGCGGGGGCCGCGACTACAATGAGCAGTTCTTC
d_call: .; clone_size: few; v_call: TRBV20-1; j_call: TRBJ1-4; cdr3_aa: CSARDSRRLNEKLFF; cdr3_nt: TGCAGTGCTAGAGATTCCCGCAGACTAAATGAAAAACTGTTTTTT
d_call: .; clone_size: few; v_call: TRBV3-1; j_call: TRBJ2-1; cdr3_aa: CASSQGRGQQFF; cdr3_nt: TGTGCCAGCAGCCAAGGTCGCGGACAGCAGTTCTTC
d_call: .; clone_size: .; v_call: TRBV12-3/TRBV12-4; j_call: TRBJ1-1; cdr3_aa: CASSWGMNTEAFF; cdr3_nt: TGTGCCAGCAGTTGGGGCATGAACACTGAAGCTTTCTTT
d_call: .; clone_size: .; v_call: TRBV20-1; j_call: TRBJ1-2; cdr3_aa: CSTEPYTTGPNYGYTF; cdr3_nt: TGCAGTACGGAGCCTTATACGACCGGACCTAACTATGGCTACACCTTC
d_call: .; clone_size: .; v_call: TRBV20-1; j_call: TRBJ2-3; cdr3_aa: CSARQGTGDTQYF; cdr3_nt: TGCAGTGCTAGACAGGGAACTGGAGATACGCAGTATTTT
d_call: .; clone_size: few; v_call: TRBV20-1; j_call: TRBJ2-1; cdr3_aa: CSAFFGTLNEQFF; cdr3_nt: TGCAGTGCCTTTTTTGGGACCCTCAATGAGCAGTTCTTC
d_call: .; clone_size: .; v_call: TRBV24-1; j_call: TRBJ2-1; cdr3_aa: CATSDLQGLYNEQFF; cdr3_nt: TGTGCCACCAGTGATTTGCAAGGCCTATACAATGAGCAGTTCTTC
d_call: .; clone_size: few; v_call: TRBV2; j_call: TRBJ2-7; cdr3_aa: CASSETLGPSSSYEQYF; cdr3_nt: TGTGCCAGCAGTGAAACCCTGGGCCCGTCCAGCTCCTACGAGCAGTACTTC
d_call: .; clone_size: .; v_call: TRBV30; j_call: TRBJ2-4; cdr3_aa: CAWTQRVGRGKNIQYF; cdr3_nt: TGTGCCTGGACCCAACGGGTAGGGAGGGGGAAAAACATTCAGTACTTC
d_call: TRBD1; clone_size: few; v_call: TRBV5-1; j_call: TRBJ2-7; cdr3_aa: CASSWGTALGYEQYF; cdr3_nt: TGCGCCAGCAGCTGGGGGACAGCTCTTGGGTACGAGCAGTACTTC
d_call: .; clone_size: few; v_call: TRBV2; j_call: TRBJ1-6; cdr3_aa: CASGEGSPLHF; cdr3_nt: TGTGCCAGCGGCGAGGGTTCACCCCTCCACTTT
d_call: .; clone_size: .; v_call: TRBV11-2; j_call: TRBJ2-5; cdr3_aa: CASSSTTTSQGTQYF; cdr3_nt: TGTGCCAGCAGCTCTACCACGACAAGTCAAGGGACCCAGTACTTC
d_call: .; clone_size: .; v_call: TRBV18; j_call: TRBJ1-4; cdr3_aa: CASSPEVYEKLFF; cdr3_nt: TGTGCCAGCTCCCCCGAGGTTTACGAAAAACTGTTTTTT